The TCR beta chain described here comes from a study of spatial heterogeneity in lung cancer. This CDR3 has 15 amino acids. Trimming cost V 5 bases and J 1 base; bases outside gene matches: 4. Documented time point: sample taken at primary tumor resection. Tumor, nontumor lung or frozen PBMC supplied whole RNA that was sequenced unsorted. TCRdb re-called the 5' RACE reads through MiXCR, storing one row per CDR3 protein. Of about 45,000 distinct CDR3 sequences in the sample, roughly 10% were seen once. The genes are TRBV12-3 or TRBV12-4 and TRBJ2-3; 9 bases are shared with TRBD2. This receptor was taken from a female donor with early-stage non-small cell lung cancer. The material was PBMCs, obtained at surgery. The CDR3 coding sequence is TGTGCCAGCAGTCCCCAGCGGGGGGGCACAGATACGCAGTATTTT. Protein product: CASSPQRGGTDTQYF.